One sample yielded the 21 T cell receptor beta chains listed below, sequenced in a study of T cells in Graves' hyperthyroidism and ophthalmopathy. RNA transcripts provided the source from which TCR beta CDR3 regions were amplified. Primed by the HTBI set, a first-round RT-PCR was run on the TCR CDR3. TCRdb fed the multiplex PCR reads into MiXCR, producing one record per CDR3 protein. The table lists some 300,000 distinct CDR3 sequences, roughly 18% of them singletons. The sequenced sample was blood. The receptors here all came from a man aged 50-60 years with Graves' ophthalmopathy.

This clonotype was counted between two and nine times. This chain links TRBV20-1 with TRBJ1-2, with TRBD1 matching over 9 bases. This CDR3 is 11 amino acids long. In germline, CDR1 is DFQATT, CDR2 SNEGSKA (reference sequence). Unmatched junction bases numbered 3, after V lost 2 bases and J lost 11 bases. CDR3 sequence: CSARRDRVYTF. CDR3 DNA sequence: TGCAGTGCTAGAAGGGACAGGGTTTACACCTTC.

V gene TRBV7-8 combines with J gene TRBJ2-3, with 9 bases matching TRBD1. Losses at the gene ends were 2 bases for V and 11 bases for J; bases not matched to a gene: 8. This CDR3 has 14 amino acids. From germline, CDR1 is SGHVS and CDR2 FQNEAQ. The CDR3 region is CASSLYSGQGGQYF. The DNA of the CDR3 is TGTGCCAGCAGCTTATACTCGGGACAGGGCGGGCAGTATTTT.

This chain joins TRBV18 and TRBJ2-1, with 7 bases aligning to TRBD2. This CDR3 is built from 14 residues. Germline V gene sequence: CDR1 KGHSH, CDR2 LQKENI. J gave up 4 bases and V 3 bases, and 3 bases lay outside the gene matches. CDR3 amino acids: CASSPPSGYNEQFF. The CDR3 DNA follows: TGTGCCAGCTCACCCCCTAGCGGTTACAATGAGCAGTTCTTC.

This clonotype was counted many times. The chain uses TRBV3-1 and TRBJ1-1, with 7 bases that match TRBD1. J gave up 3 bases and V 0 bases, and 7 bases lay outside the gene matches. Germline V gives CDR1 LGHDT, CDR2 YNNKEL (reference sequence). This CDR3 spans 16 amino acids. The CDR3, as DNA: TGTGCCAGCAGCCAAGACTCAGTCAGGGGGTACACTGAAGCTTTCTTT. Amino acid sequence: CASSQDSVRGYTEAFF.

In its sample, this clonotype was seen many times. In DNA, the CDR3 is TGTGCCAGCAGGACTACCGGGGGGATCCGCCCCTACGAGCAGTACTTC. Encoded protein: CASRTTGGIRPYEQYF. The chain joins TRBV28 to TRBJ2-7; TRBD2 agrees at 7 bases. Germline V CDR1 and CDR2: MDHEN, SYDVKM. V trimming: 6 bases; J trimming: 2 bases; junction bases outside the gene matches: 13. The CDR3 has 16 amino acids.

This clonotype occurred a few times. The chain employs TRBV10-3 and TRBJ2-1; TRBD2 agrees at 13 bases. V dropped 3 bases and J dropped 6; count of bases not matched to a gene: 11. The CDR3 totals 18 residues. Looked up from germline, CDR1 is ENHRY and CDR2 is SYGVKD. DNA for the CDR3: TGTGCCATCAGTGAACGGACTAGCGGGAGTGGAGGCTGCAATGAGCAGTTCTTC. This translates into CAISERTSGSGGCNEQFF.

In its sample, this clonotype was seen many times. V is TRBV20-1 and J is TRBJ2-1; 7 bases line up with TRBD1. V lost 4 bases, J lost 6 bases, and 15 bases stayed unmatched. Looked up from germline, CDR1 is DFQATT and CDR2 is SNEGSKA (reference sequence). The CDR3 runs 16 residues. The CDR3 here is CSATPHRGQNLNEQFF. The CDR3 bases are TGCAGTGCTACCCCGCACAGGGGCCAGAACCTCAATGAGCAGTTCTTC.

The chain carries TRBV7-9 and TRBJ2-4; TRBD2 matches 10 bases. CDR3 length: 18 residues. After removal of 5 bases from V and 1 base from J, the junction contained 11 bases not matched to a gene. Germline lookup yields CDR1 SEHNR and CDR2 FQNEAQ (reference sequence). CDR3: CASSPRSGRAGAKNIQYF. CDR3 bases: TGTGCCAGCAGCCCCCGGAGCGGGAGGGCCGGCGCCAAAAACATTCAGTACTTC.

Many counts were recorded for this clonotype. The CDR3 DNA reads TGTGCCAGCAGAAGGACAGGGGCTGACGAGCAGTACTTC. Translated: CASRRTGADEQYF. The genes are TRBV28 and TRBJ2-7; 9 nucleotides line up with TRBD1. This CDR3 spans 13 amino acids. The germline V gene has CDR1 MDHEN and CDR2 SYDVKM. V shed 6 bases and J 5 bases; nucleotides not matched to a gene: 5. Using reference TRBV28 and TRBJ2-7 for the parts outside the CDR3, the full variable domain is DVKVTQSSRYLVKRTGEKVFLECVQDMDHENMFWYRQDPGLGLRLIYFSYDVKMKEKGDIPEGYSVSREKKERFSLILESASTNQTSMYLCASRRTGADEQYFGPGTRLTVT.

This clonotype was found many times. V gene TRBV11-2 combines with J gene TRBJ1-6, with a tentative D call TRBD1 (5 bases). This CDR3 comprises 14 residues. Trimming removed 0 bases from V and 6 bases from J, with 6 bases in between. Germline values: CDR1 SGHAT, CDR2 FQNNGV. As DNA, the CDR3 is TGTGCCAGCAGCTTAGAACAGGCTAATTCACCCCTCCACTTT. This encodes CASSLEQANSPLHF.

CDR3 coding DNA: TGCGCCAGCGCGGTCTTCTCTGGAAACACCATATATTTT. This sequence encodes CASAVFSGNTIYF. The V and J genes are TRBV5-1 and TRBJ1-3; D is undetermined. The CDR3 contains 13 residues. V gave up 7 bases and J gave up 0 bases, with 8 bases separating them. The V gene's germline CDR1 is SGHRS and CDR2 YFSETQ.

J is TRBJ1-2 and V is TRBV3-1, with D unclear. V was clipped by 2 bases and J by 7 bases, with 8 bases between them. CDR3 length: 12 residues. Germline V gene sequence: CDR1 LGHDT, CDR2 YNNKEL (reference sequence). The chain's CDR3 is CASSQSGGGYTF. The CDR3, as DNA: TGTGCCAGCAGCCAATCGGGCGGTGGCTACACCTTC.

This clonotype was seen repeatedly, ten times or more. The CDR3 sequence is CASSWGHYEQYF. CDR3 sequence (DNA): TGCGCCAGCAGCTGGGGACACTACGAGCAGTACTTC. The genes are TRBV5-1 and TRBJ2-7; perhaps TRBD1 as D (6 bases). Germline V gene sequence: CDR1 SGHRS, CDR2 YFSETQ. The length of the CDR3 is 12 residues. V gave up 3 bases and J gave up 3 bases, with 7 bases separating them.

CDR3 region: CATKDTNQETQYF. The CDR3, as DNA: TGTGCCACCAAAGACACGAACCAAGAGACCCAGTACTTC. The J gene is TRBJ2-5, the V gene TRBV24-1; D is unresolved. Germline lookup yields CDR1 KGHDR and CDR2 SFDVKD. This CDR3 has 13 residues. Trimming shortened V by 8 bases and J by 0 bases, and 9 bases separated the two germline ends.

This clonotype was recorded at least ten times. CDR3 protein: CAISESPGGLGDQPQHF. The CDR3 nucleotides read TGTGCCATCAGTGAGTCGCCGGGGGGGCTCGGTGACCAGCCCCAGCATTTT. The chain uses TRBV10-3 and TRBJ1-5; TRBD1 is a possible D gene (6 bases). Germline values: CDR1 ENHRY, CDR2 SYGVKD. V shed 0 bases and J shed 7 bases, with 19 bases lying between them. The CDR3 totals 17 residues.

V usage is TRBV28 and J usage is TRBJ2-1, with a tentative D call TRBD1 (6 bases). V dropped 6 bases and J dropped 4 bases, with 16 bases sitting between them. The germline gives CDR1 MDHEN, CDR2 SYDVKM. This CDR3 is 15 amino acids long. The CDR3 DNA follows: TGTGCCAGCAGGCTAGGACAGAAACAATACAATGAGCAGTTCTTC. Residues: CASRLGQKQYNEQFF.

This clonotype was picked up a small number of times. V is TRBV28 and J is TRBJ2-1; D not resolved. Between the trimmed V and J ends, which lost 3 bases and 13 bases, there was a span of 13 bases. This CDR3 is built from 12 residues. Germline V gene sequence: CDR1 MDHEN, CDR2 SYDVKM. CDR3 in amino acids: CASSLTDREQFF. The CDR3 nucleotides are TGTGCCAGCAGTTTGACCGACCGAGAACAGTTCTTC.

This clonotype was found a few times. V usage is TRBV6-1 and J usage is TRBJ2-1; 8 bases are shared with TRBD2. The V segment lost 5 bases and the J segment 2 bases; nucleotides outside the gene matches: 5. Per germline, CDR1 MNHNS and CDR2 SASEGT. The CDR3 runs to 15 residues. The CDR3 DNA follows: TGTGCCAGCAGTACCACTAGCGGACCCTACAATGAGCAGTTCTTC. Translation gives CASSTTSGPYNEQFF.

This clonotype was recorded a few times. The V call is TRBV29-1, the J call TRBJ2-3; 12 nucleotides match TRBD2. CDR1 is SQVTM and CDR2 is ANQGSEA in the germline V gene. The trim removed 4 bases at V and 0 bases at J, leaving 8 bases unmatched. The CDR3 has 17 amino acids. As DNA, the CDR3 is TGCAGCGTTGGCAAACTAGCGGGAGGACTTAGCACAGATACGCAGTATTTT. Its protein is CSVGKLAGGLSTDTQYF.

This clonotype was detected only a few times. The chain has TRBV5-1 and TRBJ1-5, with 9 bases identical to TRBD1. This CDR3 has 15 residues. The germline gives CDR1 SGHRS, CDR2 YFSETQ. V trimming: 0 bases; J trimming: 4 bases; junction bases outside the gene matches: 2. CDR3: CASSLETGGNQPQHF. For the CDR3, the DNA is TGCGCCAGCAGCTTGGAGACAGGGGGTAATCAGCCCCAGCATTTT.

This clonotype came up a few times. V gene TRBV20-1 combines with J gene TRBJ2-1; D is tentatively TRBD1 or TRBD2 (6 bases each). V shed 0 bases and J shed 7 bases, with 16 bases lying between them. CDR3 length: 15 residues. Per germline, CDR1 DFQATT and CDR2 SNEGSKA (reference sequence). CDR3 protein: CSARDQGGAGNEQFF. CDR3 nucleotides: TGCAGTGCTAGAGACCAAGGGGGAGCGGGTAATGAGCAGTTCTTC.